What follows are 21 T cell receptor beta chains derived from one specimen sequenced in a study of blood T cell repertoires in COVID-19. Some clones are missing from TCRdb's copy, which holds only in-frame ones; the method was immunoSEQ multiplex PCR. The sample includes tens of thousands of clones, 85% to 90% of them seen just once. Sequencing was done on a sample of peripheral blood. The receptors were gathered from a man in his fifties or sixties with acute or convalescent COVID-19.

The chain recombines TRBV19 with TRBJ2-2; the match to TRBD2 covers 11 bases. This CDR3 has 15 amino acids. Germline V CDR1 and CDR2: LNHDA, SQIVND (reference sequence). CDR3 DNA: TGTGCGGTTGTAGCGGGAGGGAGGAACACCGGGGAGCTGTTTTTT. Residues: CAVVAGGRNTGELFF.

CDR3 nucleotide sequence: TGTGCCAGCAGCCAAGATATGAGGGAATCGAACACCGGGGAGCTGTTTTTT. Translating gives CASSQDMRESNTGELFF. The chain joins TRBV3-1 (or the pseudogene TRBV3-2) to TRBJ2-2; D perhaps matches TRBD2 (5 bases). The V end lost 0 bases, the J end lost 0 bases, and 11 bases lay between the germline ends. CDR1 and CDR2 (germline): LGHDT, YNNKEL (reference sequence). The CDR3 runs 17 residues.

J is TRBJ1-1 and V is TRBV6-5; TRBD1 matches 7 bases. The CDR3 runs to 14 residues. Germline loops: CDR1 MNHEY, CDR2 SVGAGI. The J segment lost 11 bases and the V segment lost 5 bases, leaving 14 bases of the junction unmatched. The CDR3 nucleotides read TGTGCCAGCAGTCCCGCCGACAGGGAAGGTGACGCTTTCTTT. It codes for CASSPADREGDAFF.

CDR3 in amino acids: CASSLGQGADSPLHF. CDR3 sequence (DNA): TGCGCCAGCAGCTTAGGGCAGGGGGCTGATTCACCCCTCCACTTT. The chain combines TRBV5-1 with TRBJ1-6; 8 bases line up with TRBD1. This CDR3 region has 15 residues. CDR1 and CDR2 (germline): SGHRS, YFSETQ. V shed 2 bases and J 8 bases; nucleotides not matched to a gene: 6.

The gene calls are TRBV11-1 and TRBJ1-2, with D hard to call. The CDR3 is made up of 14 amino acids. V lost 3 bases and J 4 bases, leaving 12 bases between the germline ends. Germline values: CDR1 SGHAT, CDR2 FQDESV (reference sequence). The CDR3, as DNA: TGTGCCAGCAGCTTTTCTAGGGAGTTCTATGGCTACACCTTC. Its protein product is CASSFSREFYGYTF.

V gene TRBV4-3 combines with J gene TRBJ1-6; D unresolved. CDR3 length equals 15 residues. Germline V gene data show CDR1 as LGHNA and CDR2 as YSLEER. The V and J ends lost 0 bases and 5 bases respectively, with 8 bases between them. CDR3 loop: CASSQDVRNNSPLHF. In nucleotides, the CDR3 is TGCGCCAGCAGCCAAGACGTCAGGAATAATTCACCCCTCCACTTT.

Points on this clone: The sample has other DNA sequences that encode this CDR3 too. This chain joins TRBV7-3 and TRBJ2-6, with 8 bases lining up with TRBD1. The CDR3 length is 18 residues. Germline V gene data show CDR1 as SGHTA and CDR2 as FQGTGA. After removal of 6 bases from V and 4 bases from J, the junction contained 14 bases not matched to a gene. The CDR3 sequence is CASSASRDRGPGANVLTF. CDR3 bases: TGTGCCAGCAGTGCCTCTCGTGACAGGGGACCCGGGGCCAACGTCCTGACTTTC. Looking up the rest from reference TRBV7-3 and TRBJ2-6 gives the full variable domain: GAGVSQTPSNKVTEKGKYVELRCDPISGHTALYWYRQSLGQGPEFLIYFQGTGAADDSGLPNDRFFAVRPEGSVSTLKIQRTERGDSAVYLCASSASRDRGPGANVLTFGAGSRLTVL.

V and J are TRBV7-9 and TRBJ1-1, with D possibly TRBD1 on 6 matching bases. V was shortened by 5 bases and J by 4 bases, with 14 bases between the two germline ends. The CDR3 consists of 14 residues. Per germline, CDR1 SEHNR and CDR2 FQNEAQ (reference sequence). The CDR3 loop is CASSLQGGSTEAFF. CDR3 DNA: TGTGCCAGCAGCCTACAGGGTGGAAGCACTGAAGCTTTCTTT.

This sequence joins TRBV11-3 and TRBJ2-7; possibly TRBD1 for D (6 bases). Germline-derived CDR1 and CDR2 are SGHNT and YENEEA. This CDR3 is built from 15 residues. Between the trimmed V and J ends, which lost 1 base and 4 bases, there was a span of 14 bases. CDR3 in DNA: TGTGCCAGCAGCTTAGGGCCAGGGGCGATGTACGAGCAGTACTTC. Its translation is CASSLGPGAMYEQYF.

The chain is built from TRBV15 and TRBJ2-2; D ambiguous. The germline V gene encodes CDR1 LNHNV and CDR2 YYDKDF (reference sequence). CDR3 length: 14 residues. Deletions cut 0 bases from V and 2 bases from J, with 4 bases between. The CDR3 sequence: CATSREINTGELFF. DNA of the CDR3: TGTGCCACCAGCAGAGAAATAAACACCGGGGAGCTGTTTTTT.

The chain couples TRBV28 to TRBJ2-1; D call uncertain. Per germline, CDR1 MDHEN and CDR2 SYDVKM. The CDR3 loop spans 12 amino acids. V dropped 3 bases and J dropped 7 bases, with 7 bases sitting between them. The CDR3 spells CASSFSRNEQFF. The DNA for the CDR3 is TGTGCCAGCAGTTTCTCCCGGAATGAGCAGTTCTTC.

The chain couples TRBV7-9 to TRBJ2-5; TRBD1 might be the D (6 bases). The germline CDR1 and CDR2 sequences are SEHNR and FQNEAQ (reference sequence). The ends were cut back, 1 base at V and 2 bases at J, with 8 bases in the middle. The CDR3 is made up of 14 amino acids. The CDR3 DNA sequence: TGTGCCAGCAGCTTAGGGACAGCTCAAGAGACCCAGTACTTC. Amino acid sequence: CASSLGTAQETQYF.

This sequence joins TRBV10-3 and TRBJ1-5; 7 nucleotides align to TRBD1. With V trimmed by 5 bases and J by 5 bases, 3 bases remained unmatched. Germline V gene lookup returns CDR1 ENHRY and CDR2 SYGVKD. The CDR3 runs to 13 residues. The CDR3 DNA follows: TGTGCCATCAGTTCCCAGGGGGATCAGCCCCAGCATTTT. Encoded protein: CAISSQGDQPQHF.

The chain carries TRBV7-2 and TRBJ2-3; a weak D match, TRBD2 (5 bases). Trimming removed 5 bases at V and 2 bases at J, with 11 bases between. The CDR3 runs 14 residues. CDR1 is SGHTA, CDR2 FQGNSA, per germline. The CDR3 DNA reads TGTGCCAGCAGCCCCGGACTGTTCACAGATACGCAGTATTTT. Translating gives CASSPGLFTDTQYF.

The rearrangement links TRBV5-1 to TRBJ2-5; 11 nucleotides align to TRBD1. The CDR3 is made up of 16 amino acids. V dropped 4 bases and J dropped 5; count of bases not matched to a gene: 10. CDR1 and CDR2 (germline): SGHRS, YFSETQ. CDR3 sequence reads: CASSRGQGARRETQYF. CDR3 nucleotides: TGCGCCAGCAGCCGAGGACAGGGGGCGCGAAGGGAGACCCAGTACTTC.

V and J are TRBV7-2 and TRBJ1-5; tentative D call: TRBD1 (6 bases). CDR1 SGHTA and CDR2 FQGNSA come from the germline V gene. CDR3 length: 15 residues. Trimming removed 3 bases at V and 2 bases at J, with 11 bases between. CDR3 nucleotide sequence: TGTGCCAGCAGCTTCTTCAGGGGTGGCAATCAGCCCCAGCATTTT. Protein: CASSFFRGGNQPQHF.

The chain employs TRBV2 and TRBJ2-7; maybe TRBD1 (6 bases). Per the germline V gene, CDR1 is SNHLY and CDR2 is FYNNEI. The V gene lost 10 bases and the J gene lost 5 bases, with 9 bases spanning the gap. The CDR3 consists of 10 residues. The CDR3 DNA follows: TGTGCCAAAAACAGGGACGAGCAGTACTTC. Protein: CAKNRDEQYF.

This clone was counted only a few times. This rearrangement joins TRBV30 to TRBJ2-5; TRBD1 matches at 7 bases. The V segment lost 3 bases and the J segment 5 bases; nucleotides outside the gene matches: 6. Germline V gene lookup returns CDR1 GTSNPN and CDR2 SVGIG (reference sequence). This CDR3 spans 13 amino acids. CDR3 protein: CAWRRQGRETQYF. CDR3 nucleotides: TGTGCCTGGAGGAGACAGGGCCGGGAGACCCAGTACTTC.

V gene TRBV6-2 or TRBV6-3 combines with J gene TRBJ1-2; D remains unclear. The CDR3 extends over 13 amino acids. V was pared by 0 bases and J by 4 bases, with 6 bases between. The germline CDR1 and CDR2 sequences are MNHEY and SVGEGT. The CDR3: CASSYSMAYGYTF. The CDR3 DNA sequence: TGTGCCAGCAGTTACTCGATGGCCTATGGCTACACCTTC.

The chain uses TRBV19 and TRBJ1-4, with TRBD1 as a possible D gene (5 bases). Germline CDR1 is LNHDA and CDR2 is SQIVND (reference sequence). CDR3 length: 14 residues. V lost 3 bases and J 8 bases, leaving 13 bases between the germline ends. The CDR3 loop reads CASSMTTAMEKLFF. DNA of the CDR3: TGTGCCAGTAGTATGACGACAGCGATGGAAAAACTGTTTTTT. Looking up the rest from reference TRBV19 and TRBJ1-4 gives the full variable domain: DGGITQSPKYLFRKEGQNVTLSCEQNLNHDAMYWYRQDPGQGLRLIYYSQIVNDFQKGDIAEGYSVSREKKESFPLTVTSAQKNPTAFYLCASSMTTAMEKLFFGSGTQLSVL.

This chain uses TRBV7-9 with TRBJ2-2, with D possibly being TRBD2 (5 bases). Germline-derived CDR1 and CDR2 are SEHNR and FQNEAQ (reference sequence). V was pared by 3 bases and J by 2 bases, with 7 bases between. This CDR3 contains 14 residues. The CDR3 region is CASSFEGNTGELFF. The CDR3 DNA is TGTGCCAGCAGCTTTGAGGGTAACACCGGGGAGCTGTTTTTT.